This T cell receptor beta chain came from a study of OX40 agonist ivuxolimab in advanced cancers. Study summary: Every 2 weeks, patients received ivuxolimab intravenously, dosed at 0.01 to 10 mg/kg. Patients in dose escalation had liver, melanoma, kidney or head and neck cancers. Partial responses were recorded for three patients, including one with hepatocellular carcinoma and two with cutaneous melanoma.

Using immunoSEQ multiplex PCR, the repertoire was profiled, and TCRdb retains in-frame clones only, with some absent. The sample records fewer than 80,000 clones, about 85% being singletons. In regard to this clone: Antigen: not known.

Broader study findings: At 0.1 to 3.0 mg/kg and by week 6, CD4+ and CD8+ T cells in the blood had expanded clonally.

This TCR was sampled from an adult with an advanced solid tumor such as melanoma, head and neck, liver or kidney cancer. The specimen comprised CD4+ or CD8+ T cells sorted from blood, sampled in a trial of the OX40 agonist ivuxolimab.

CDR3 in amino acids: CASSDGKNVPSYEQYF. CDR3 nucleotides: TGTGCCAGCAGTGATGGGAAAAACGTACCTTCCTACGAGCAGTACTTC. The chain joins TRBV6-1 to TRBJ2-7; D gene uncertain. The V gene's germline CDR1 is MNHNS and CDR2 SASEGT. Trimming took off 3 bases at V and 1 base at J, with 16 bases between the two ends. The CDR3 spans 16 residues.